The count of the clone carrying this T cell receptor beta chain is one. Vbeta (60) and Jbeta (13) primers were used in the PCR. Only in-frame clones appear in the TCRdb table, and some are missing; sequencing was by immunoSEQ multiplex PCR. The table lists 81,000 or so clones, approximately 60% of them singletons. The data were obtained in a study of cytomegalovirus exposure and HLA in healthy donors. Germline lookup yields CDR1 GTSNPN and CDR2 SVGIG (reference sequence). Trimming pared 8 bases from V and 2 bases from J, leaving 18 bases between. This CDR3 comprises 15 residues. This sequence joins TRBV30 and TRBJ2-2, with TRBD2 as a possible D gene (6 bases). Material for sequencing was PBMCs. The source of this sequence is a woman aged 25-40 years in good health and CMV-seropositive. CDR3 DNA sequence: TGTGCCCGGGCGGGGCACAACGGTAACACCGGGGAGCTGTTTTTT. Translation: CARAGHNGNTGELFF.